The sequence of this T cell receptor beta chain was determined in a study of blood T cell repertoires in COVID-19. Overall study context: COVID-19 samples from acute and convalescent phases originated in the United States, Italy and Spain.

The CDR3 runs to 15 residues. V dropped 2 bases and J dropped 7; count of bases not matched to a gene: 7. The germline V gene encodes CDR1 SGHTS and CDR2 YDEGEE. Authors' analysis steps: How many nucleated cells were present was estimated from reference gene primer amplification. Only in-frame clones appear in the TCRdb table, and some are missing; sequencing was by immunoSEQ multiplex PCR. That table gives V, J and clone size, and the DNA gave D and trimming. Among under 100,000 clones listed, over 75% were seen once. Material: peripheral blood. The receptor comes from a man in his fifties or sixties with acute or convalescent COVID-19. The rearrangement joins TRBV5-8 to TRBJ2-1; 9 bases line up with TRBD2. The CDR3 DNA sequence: TGTGCCAGCAGCTTTATAGCGGGAGACTTTAATGAGCAGTTCTTC. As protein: CASSFIAGDFNEQFF.